The T cell receptor (beta chain) under discussion was sequenced for a study of Graves' ophthalmopathy and Graves' hyperthyroidism. Findings and caveats of the study: Detection in blood was also observed for most expanded thyroid clonotypes above 0.001 frequency.

Transcripts of RNA were the source for amplifying TCR beta CDR3 regions. RT-PCR with HTBI primers came first, then second-round multiplex PCR. TCRdb independently ran MiXCR on the multiplex PCR reads; one entry per CDR3 protein. The table records approximately 380,000 distinct CDR3 sequences, 20% to 25% of them present only once. Remarks on this clonotype: No antigen is known for it.

V lost 5 bases, J lost 0 bases, and 9 bases lay in between. The CDR3 runs 14 residues. Germline CDR1 and CDR2: KGHDR and SFDVKD. No ophthalmopathy within 18 months of follow-up signified stable hyperthyroidism. Eligible hyperthyroidism cases comprised new diagnoses of under 2 months' duration in individuals aged 18 to 65. The PBMCs had their origin in 7.5 to 10 ml of fresh peripheral blood. This chain joins TRBV24-1 and TRBJ2-5; D unresolved. This TCR was recovered from a woman in her late teens or twenties with stable Graves' hyperthyroidism. The source material was peripheral blood. CDR3 DNA sequence: TGTGCCACCAGTGCTCCCGGTAACCAAGAGACCCAGTACTTC. Translation gives CATSAPGNQETQYF.